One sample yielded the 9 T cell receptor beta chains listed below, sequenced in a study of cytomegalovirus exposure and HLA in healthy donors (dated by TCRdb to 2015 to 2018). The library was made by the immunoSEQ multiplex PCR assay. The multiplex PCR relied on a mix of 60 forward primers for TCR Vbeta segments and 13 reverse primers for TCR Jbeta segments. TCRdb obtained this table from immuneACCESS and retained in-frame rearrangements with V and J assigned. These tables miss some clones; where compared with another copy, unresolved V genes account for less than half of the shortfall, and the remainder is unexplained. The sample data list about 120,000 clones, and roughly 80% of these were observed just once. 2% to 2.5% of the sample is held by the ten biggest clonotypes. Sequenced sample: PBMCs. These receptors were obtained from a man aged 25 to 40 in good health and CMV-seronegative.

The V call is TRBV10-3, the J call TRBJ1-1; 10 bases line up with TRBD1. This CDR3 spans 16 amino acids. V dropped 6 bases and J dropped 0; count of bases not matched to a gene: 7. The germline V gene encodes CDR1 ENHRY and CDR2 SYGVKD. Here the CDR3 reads CAISTGTGALNTEAFF. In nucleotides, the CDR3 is TGTGCCATCAGCACCGGGACAGGGGCCCTGAACACTGAAGCTTTCTTT.

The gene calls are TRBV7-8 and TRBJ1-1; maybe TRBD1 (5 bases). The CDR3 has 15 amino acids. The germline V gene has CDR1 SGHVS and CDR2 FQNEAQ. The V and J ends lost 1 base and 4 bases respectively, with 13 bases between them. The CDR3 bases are TGTGCCAGCAGCTTAGAAGGGGCAAAGGCCACTGAAGCTTTCTTT. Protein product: CASSLEGAKATEAFF.

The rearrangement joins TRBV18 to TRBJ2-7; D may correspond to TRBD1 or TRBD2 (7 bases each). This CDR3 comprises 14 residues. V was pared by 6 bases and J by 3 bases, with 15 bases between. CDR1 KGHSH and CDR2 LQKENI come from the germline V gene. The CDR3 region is CASSPGGEHYEQYF. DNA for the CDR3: TGTGCCAGCTCCCCAGGGGGGGAACACTACGAGCAGTACTTC.

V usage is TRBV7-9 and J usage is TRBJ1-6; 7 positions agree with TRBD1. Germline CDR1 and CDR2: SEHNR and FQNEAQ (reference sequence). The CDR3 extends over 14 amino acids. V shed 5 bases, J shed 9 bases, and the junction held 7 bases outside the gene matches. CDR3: CASSLGTDSSPLHF. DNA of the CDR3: TGTGCCAGCAGCCTGGGGACAGATTCTTCACCCCTCCACTTT. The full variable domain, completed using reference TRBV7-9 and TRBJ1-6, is DTGVSQNPRHKITKRGQNVTFRCDPISEHNRLYWYRQTLGQGPEFLTYFQNEAQLEKSRLLSDRFSAERPKGSFSTLEIQRTEQGDSAMYLCASSLGTDSSPLHFGNGTRLTVT.

This CDR3 reads CATSREKRGATDTQYF. CDR3 in DNA: TGTGCCACCAGCAGAGAGAAGCGGGGGGCGACAGATACGCAGTATTTT. The rearrangement links TRBV15 to TRBJ2-3; 9 bases are a match to TRBD2. CDR1 and CDR2 from the germline V gene are LNHNV and YYDKDF (reference sequence). This CDR3 spans 16 amino acids. The junction had 4 bases not matched to a gene; V was cut back by 0 bases and J by 3 bases.

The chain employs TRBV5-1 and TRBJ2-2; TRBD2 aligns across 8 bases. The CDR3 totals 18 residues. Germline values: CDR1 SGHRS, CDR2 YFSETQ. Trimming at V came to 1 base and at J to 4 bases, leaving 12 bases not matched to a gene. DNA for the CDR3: TGCGCCAGCAGCTTGTCTCGTTGGCGGGGGGTAGGCACCGGGGAGCTGTTTTTT. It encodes CASSLSRWRGVGTGELFF.

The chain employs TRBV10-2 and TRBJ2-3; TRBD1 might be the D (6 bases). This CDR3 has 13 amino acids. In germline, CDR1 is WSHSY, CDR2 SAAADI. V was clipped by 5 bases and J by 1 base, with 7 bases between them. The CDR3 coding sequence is TGCGCCAGCAGTCGACAGGGCACAGATACGCAGTATTTT. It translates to CASSRQGTDTQYF.

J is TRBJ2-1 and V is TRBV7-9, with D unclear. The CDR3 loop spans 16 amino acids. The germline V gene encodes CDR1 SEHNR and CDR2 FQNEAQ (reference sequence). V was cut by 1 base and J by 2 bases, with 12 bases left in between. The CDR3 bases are TGTGCCAGCAGCTTAGTCAGTTTGCTGACCTACAATGAGCAGTTCTTC. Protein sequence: CASSLVSLLTYNEQFF.

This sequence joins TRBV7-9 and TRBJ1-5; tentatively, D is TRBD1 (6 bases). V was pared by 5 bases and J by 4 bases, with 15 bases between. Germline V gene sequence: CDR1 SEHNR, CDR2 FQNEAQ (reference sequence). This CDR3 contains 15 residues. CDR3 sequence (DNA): TGTGCCAGCAGCGGAACGACAGGTCTTAATCAGCCCCAGCATTTT. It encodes CASSGTTGLNQPQHF.